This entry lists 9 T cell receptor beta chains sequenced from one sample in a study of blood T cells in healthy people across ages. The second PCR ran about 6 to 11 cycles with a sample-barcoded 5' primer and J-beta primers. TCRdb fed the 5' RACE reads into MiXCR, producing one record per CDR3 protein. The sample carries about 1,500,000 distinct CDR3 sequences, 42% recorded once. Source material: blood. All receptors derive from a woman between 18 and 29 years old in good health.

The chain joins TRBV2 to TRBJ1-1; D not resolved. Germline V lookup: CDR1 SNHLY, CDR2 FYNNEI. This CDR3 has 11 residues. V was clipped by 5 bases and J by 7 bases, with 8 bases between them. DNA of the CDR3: TGTGCCAGCAGTCAGACGGTTGAAGCTTTCTTT. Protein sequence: CASSQTVEAFF.

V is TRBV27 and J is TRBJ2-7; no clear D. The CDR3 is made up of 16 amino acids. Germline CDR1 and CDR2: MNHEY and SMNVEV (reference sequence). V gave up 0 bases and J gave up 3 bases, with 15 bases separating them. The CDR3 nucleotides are TGTGCCAGCAGTTTATCGGTACCGGCGGACCGCTACGAGCAGTACTTC. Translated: CASSLSVPADRYEQYF.

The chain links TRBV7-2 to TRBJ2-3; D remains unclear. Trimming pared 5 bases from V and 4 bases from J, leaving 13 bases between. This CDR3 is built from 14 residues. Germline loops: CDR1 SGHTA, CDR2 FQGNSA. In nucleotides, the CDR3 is TGTGCCAGCAGCCCCCGGGCCACTGCAGATACGCAGTATTTT. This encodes CASSPRATADTQYF.

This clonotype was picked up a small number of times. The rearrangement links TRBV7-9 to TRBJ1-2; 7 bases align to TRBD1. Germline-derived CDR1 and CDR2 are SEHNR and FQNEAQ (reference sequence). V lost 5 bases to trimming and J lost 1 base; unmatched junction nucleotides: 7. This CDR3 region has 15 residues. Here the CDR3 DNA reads TGTGCCAGCAGCCGACTGGACAGGCTTAACTATGGCTACACCTTC. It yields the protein CASSRLDRLNYGYTF.

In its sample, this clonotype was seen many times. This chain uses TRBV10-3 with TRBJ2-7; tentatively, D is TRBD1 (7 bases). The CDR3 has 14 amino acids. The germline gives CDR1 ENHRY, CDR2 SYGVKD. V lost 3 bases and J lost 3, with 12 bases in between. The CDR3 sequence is CAISEGGGSYEQYF. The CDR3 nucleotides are TGTGCCATCAGTGAAGGAGGGGGCAGCTACGAGCAGTACTTC.

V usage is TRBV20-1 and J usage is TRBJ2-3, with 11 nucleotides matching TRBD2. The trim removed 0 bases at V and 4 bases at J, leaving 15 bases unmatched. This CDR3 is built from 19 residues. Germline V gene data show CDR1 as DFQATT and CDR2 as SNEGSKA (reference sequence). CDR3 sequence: CSARDGRGIAGGNADTQYF. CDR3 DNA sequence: TGCAGTGCTAGAGATGGCAGAGGGATAGCGGGAGGGAACGCAGATACGCAGTATTTT.

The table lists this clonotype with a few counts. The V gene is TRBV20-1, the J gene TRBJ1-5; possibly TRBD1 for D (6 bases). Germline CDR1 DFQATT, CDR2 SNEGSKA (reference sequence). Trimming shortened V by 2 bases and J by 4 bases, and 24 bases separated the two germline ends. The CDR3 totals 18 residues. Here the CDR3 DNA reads TGCAGTGCTAGAAGGGGGGGGAGAGGCCAGCATACAAATCAGCCCCAGCATTTT. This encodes CSARRGGRGQHTNQPQHF.

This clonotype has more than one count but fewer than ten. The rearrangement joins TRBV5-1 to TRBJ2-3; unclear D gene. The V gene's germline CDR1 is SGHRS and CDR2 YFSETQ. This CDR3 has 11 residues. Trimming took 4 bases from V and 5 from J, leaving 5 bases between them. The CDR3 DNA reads TGCGCCAGCAGCAGGGAAGATACGCAGTATTTT. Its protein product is CASSREDTQYF.

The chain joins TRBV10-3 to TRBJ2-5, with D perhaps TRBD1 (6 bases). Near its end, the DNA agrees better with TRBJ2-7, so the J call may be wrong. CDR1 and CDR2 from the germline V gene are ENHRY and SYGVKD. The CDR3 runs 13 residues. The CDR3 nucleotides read TGTGCCATCAGTAAGGCAGGGGCGGACGAGCAGTACTTC. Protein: CAISKAGADEQYF.